Listed below are T cell receptor beta chains from one sample, sequenced in a study of radiotherapy plus CTLA-4 blockade in lung cancer. Here immunoSEQ multiplex PCR was the method, and the copy in TCRdb shows in-frame clones only, minus some. There are about 88,000 clones in the sample; about 78% occur only once, and over 13% lies in the top ten. The sample consisted of peripheral blood, taken from a patient treated with radiotherapy plus ipilimumab. All receptors come from a human donor with non-small cell lung cancer that progressed on radiotherapy plus ipilimumab. Both conserved end residues are part of each CDR3. The D gene is left open where the match is weak. Only some rows state a clone size, as once, few, many or a class for expanded clones.

clone_size: NA; d_call: NA; v_call: TRBV5-4; j_call: TRBJ2-1; cdr3_aa: CASSWGGRGEQFF; cdr3_nt: TGTGCCAGCAGCTGGGGGGGGCGAGGAGAGCAGTTCTTC
clone_size: NA; d_call: TRBD1; v_call: TRBV5-6; j_call: TRBJ1-6; cdr3_aa: CASSLAQGINSPLHF; cdr3_nt: TGTGCCAGCAGCTTAGCACAGGGGATTAATTCACCCCTCCACTTT
clone_size: NA; d_call: NA; v_call: TRBV7-8; j_call: TRBJ1-2; cdr3_aa: CASSSTGTVYGYTF; cdr3_nt: TGTGCCAGCAGCTCCACAGGGACGGTCTATGGCTACACCTTC
clone_size: NA; d_call: TRBD2; v_call: TRBV9; j_call: TRBJ2-3; cdr3_aa: CASSVGLAGGDTQYF; cdr3_nt: TGTGCCAGCAGCGTAGGACTAGCGGGGGGAGATACGCAGTATTTT
clone_size: NA; d_call: TRBD1; v_call: TRBV27; j_call: TRBJ1-1; cdr3_aa: CASSFRDRVEAFF; cdr3_nt: TGTGCCAGCAGTTTCCGGGACAGGGTGGAAGCTTTCTTT
clone_size: NA; d_call: NA; v_call: TRBV2; j_call: TRBJ1-6; cdr3_aa: CASSEARVGPGSPLHF; cdr3_nt: TGTGCCAGCAGTGAGGCGCGAGTAGGTCCTGGCTCACCCCTCCACTTT
clone_size: NA; d_call: TRBD1; v_call: TRBV4-1; j_call: TRBJ2-7; cdr3_aa: CASSPMEDRVYEQYF; cdr3_nt: TGCGCCAGCAGCCCGATGGAGGACAGGGTCTACGAGCAGTACTTC
clone_size: NA; d_call: TRBD1; v_call: TRBV5-8; j_call: TRBJ1-2; cdr3_aa: CASSFLGTVDYGYTF; cdr3_nt: TGTGCCAGCAGCTTTCTCGGGACAGTAGATTATGGCTACACCTTC
clone_size: NA; d_call: TRBD1; v_call: TRBV10-3; j_call: TRBJ2-7; cdr3_aa: CAIGQTGGAGFEQYF; cdr3_nt: TGTGCCATCGGACAGACAGGGGGCGCAGGTTTCGAGCAGTACTTC
clone_size: NA; d_call: NA; v_call: TRBV6-4; j_call: TRBJ1-6; cdr3_aa: CARTVGSYNSPLHF; cdr3_nt: TGTGCCAGAACCGTGGGCTCCTATAATTCACCCCTCCACTTT
clone_size: NA; d_call: NA; v_call: TRBV5-1; j_call: TRBJ2-5; cdr3_aa: CASSGTGLAQETQYF; cdr3_nt: TGCGCCAGCAGCGGCACGGGACTGGCACAAGAGACCCAGTACTTC
clone_size: NA; d_call: NA; v_call: TRBV6-1; j_call: TRBJ2-7; cdr3_aa: CASSGSGLGYEQYF; cdr3_nt: TGTGCCAGCAGTGGTTCAGGGCTCGGCTACGAGCAGTACTTC
clone_size: NA; d_call: TRBD1; v_call: TRBV6-6; j_call: TRBJ2-7; cdr3_aa: CASRGQGKTYEQYF; cdr3_nt: TGTGCCAGCAGGGGACAGGGAAAGACCTACGAGCAGTACTTC
clone_size: NA; d_call: TRBD1; v_call: TRBV18; j_call: TRBJ2-2; cdr3_aa: CASSTGNRNTGELFF; cdr3_nt: TGTGCCAGCTCGACAGGGAACAGGAACACCGGGGAGCTGTTTTTT
clone_size: NA; d_call: NA; v_call: TRBV7-8; j_call: TRBJ2-5; cdr3_aa: CASSPQETQYF; cdr3_nt: TGTGCCAGCAGCCCTCAAGAGACCCAGTACTTC
clone_size: NA; d_call: NA; v_call: TRBV27; j_call: TRBJ1-2; cdr3_aa: CASSLGGNYGYTF; cdr3_nt: TGTGCCAGCAGTTTGGGGGGTAACTATGGCTACACCTTC
clone_size: NA; d_call: NA; v_call: TRBV18; j_call: TRBJ1-1; cdr3_aa: CASSRTGRVEAFF; cdr3_nt: TGTGCCAGCTCTCGGACCGGGCGAGTTGAAGCTTTCTTT
clone_size: NA; d_call: TRBD2; v_call: TRBV6-5; j_call: TRBJ2-1; cdr3_aa: CASSLLADYNEQFF; cdr3_nt: TGTGCCAGCAGTCTGCTAGCGGATTACAATGAGCAGTTCTTC
clone_size: once; d_call: NA; v_call: TRBV5-6; j_call: TRBJ1-1; cdr3_aa: CASSYSVGGTEAFF; cdr3_nt: TGTGCCAGCAGCTACTCGGTAGGGGGCACTGAAGCTTTCTTT
clone_size: NA; d_call: NA; v_call: TRBV7-9; j_call: TRBJ2-2; cdr3_aa: CASSLRDTGELFF; cdr3_nt: TGTGCCAGCAGCTTAAGGGACACCGGGGAGCTGTTTTTT
clone_size: NA; d_call: TRBD1; v_call: TRBV6-5; j_call: TRBJ2-7; cdr3_aa: CASRPGQGVGEQYF; cdr3_nt: TGTGCCAGCAGGCCGGGACAGGGGGTGGGGGAGCAGTACTTC
clone_size: NA; d_call: TRBD1; v_call: TRBV15; j_call: TRBJ1-3; cdr3_aa: CATSVRQGRDTIYF; cdr3_nt: TGTGCCACCAGCGTTCGACAGGGGAGGGACACCATATATTTT
clone_size: NA; d_call: NA; v_call: TRBV19; j_call: TRBJ1-5; cdr3_aa: CASSIERDQPQHF; cdr3_nt: TGTGCCAGTAGTATAGAACGTGATCAGCCCCAGCATTTT
clone_size: NA; d_call: TRBD2; v_call: TRBV7-6; j_call: TRBJ2-1; cdr3_aa: CASTFTAGGSYNEQFF; cdr3_nt: TGTGCCAGCACCTTCACCGCGGGAGGGTCCTACAATGAGCAGTTCTTC
clone_size: NA; d_call: NA; v_call: TRBV9; j_call: TRBJ1-2; cdr3_aa: CASSAAGGHGYTF; cdr3_nt: TGTGCCAGCAGCGCCGCGGGGGGCCATGGCTACACCTTC
clone_size: once; d_call: TRBD1; v_call: TRBV4-2; j_call: TRBJ2-3; cdr3_aa: CASSRGQGRTDTQYF; cdr3_nt: TGTGCCAGCAGCCGAGGACAGGGGAGAACAGATACGCAGTATTTT
clone_size: NA; d_call: NA; v_call: TRBV28; j_call: TRBJ2-7; cdr3_aa: CASSLYAGVSYEQYF; cdr3_nt: TGTGCCAGCAGTTTATATGCGGGCGTCTCCTACGAGCAGTACTTC
clone_size: NA; d_call: NA; v_call: TRBV29-1; j_call: TRBJ1-1; cdr3_aa: CSALGDNTEAFF; cdr3_nt: TGCAGCGCTTTAGGGGATAACACTGAAGCTTTCTTT
clone_size: NA; d_call: NA; v_call: TRBV5-1; j_call: TRBJ2-1; cdr3_aa: CASTGGVGSYNEQFF; cdr3_nt: TGCGCCAGTACGGGCGGGGTCGGCTCCTACAATGAGCAGTTCTTC
clone_size: NA; d_call: NA; v_call: TRBV4-3; j_call: TRBJ2-7; cdr3_aa: CASSQDPGSTQIQYF; cdr3_nt: TGCGCCAGCAGCCAAGATCCCGGCAGTACCCAAATCCAGTACTTC
clone_size: NA; d_call: NA; v_call: TRBV7-6; j_call: TRBJ1-4; cdr3_aa: CANSLGAVNEKLFF; cdr3_nt: TGCGCCAACAGCCTGGGGGCTGTCAATGAAAAACTGTTTTTT
clone_size: NA; d_call: NA; v_call: TRBV2; j_call: TRBJ2-5; cdr3_aa: CASSGVSETQYF; cdr3_nt: TGTGCCAGCAGTGGGGTATCAGAGACCCAGTACTTC
clone_size: few; d_call: NA; v_call: TRBV19; j_call: TRBJ1-5; cdr3_aa: CASSPEDQPQHF; cdr3_nt: TGTGCCAGTAGTCCCGAGGATCAGCCCCAGCATTTT
clone_size: NA; d_call: NA; v_call: TRBV19; j_call: TRBJ2-4; cdr3_aa: CASSIAGGGKGKNIQYF; cdr3_nt: TGTGCCAGTAGTATAGCAGGCGGGGGCAAGGGAAAAAACATTCAGTACTTC
clone_size: few; d_call: NA; v_call: TRBV14; j_call: TRBJ1-2; cdr3_aa: CASSHNEGYGYTF; cdr3_nt: TGTGCCAGCAGCCACAACGAGGGCTATGGCTACACCTTC
clone_size: NA; d_call: NA; v_call: TRBV4-1; j_call: TRBJ1-5; cdr3_aa: CASSQGTFNQPQHF; cdr3_nt: TGCGCCAGCAGCCAGGGGACCTTTAATCAGCCCCAGCATTTT
clone_size: NA; d_call: NA; v_call: TRBV6-5; j_call: TRBJ1-2; cdr3_aa: CASPGYGYTF; cdr3_nt: TGTGCCAGCCCCGGGTATGGCTACACCTTC
clone_size: NA; d_call: NA; v_call: TRBV7-8; j_call: TRBJ1-1; cdr3_aa: CASSLRAVNTEAFF; cdr3_nt: TGTGCCAGCAGCCTTCGTGCGGTGAACACTGAAGCTTTCTTT
clone_size: NA; d_call: TRBD1; v_call: TRBV5-1; j_call: TRBJ1-2; cdr3_aa: CASSLAGTGNYGYTF; cdr3_nt: TGCGCCAGCAGCTTGGCAGGGACAGGGAACTATGGCTACACCTTC
clone_size: NA; d_call: TRBD1; v_call: TRBV5-1; j_call: TRBJ1-5; cdr3_aa: CASSLDRDQPQHF; cdr3_nt: TGCGCCAGCAGCTTAGACAGGGACCAGCCCCAGCATTTT
clone_size: NA; d_call: NA; v_call: TRBV4-1; j_call: TRBJ2-5; cdr3_aa: CASSQGRQNQETQYF; cdr3_nt: TGCGCCAGCAGCCAAGGACGGCAGAACCAAGAGACCCAGTACTTC